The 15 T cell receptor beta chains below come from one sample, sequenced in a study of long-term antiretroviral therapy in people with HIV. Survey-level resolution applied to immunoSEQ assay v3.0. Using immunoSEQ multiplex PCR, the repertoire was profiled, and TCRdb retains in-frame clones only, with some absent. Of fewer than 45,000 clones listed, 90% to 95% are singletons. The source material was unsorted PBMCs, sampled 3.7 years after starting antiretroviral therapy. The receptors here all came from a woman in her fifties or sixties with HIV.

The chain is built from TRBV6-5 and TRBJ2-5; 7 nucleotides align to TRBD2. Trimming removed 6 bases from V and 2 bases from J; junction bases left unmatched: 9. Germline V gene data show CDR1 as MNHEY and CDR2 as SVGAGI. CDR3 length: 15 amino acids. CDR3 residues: CASSRPGGGQETQYF. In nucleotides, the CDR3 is TGTGCCAGCAGCCGCCCGGGGGGTGGTCAAGAGACCCAGTACTTC.

CDR3 sequence reads: CASSVTGGSSYNEQFF. The DNA for the CDR3 is TGTGCCAGCAGCGTAACCGGGGGTAGCTCCTACAATGAGCAGTTCTTC. This chain joins TRBV11-2 and TRBJ2-1, with D possibly matching TRBD2 (6 bases). CDR1 SGHAT and CDR2 FQNNGV come from the germline V gene. The V end was cut by 5 bases, the J end by 0 bases, with 14 bases between. This CDR3 has 16 amino acids.

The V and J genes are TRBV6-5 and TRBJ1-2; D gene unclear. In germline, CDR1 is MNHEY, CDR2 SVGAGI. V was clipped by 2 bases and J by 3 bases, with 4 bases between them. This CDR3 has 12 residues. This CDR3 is CASSYGDYGYTF. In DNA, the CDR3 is TGTGCCAGCAGTTACGGGGACTATGGCTACACCTTC.

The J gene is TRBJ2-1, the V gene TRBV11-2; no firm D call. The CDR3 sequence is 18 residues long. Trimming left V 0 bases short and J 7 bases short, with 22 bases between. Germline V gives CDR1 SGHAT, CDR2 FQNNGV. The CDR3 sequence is CASSLEGVRTRNRNEQFF. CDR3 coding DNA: TGTGCCAGCAGCTTAGAAGGAGTCCGGACGAGAAATAGGAATGAGCAGTTCTTC. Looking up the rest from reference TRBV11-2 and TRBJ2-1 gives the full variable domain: EAGVAQSPRYKIIEKRQSVAFWCNPISGHATLYWYQQILGQGPKLLIQFQNNGVVDDSQLPKDRFSAERLKGVDSTLKIQPAKLEDSAVYLCASSLEGVRTRNRNEQFFGPGTRLTVL.

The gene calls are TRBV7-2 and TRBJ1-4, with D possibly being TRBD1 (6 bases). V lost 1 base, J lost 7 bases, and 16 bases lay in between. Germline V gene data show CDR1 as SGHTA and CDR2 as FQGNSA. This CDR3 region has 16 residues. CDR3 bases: TGTGCCAGCAGCTTAGGAGGGAGGGGGGGAAGTGAAAAACTGTTTTTT. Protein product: CASSLGGRGGSEKLFF.

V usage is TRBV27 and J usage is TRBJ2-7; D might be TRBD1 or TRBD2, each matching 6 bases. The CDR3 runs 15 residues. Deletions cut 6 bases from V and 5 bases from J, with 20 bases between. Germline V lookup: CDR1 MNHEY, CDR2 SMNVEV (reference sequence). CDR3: CASSLRDTAGHEQYF. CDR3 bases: TGTGCCAGCAGCCTTCGGGACACCGCGGGGCACGAGCAGTACTTC.

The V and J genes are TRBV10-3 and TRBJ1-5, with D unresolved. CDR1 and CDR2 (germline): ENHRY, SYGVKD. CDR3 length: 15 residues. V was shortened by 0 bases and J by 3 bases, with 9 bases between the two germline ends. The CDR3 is CAISESRSPNQPQHF. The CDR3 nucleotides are TGTGCCATCAGTGAGTCGCGCAGTCCCAATCAGCCCCAGCATTTT.

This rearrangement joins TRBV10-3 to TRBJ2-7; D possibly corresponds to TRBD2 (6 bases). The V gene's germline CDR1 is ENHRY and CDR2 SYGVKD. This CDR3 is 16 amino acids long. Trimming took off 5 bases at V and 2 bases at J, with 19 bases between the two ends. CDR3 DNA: TGTGCCATCAGTCCTCAAGGGGCGGGGTCTACCTACGAGCAGTACTTC. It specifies CAISPQGAGSTYEQYF.

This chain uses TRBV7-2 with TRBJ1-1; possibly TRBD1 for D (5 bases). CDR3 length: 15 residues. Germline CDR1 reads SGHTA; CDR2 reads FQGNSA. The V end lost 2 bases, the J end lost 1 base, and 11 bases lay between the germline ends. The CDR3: CASSLLGVGNTEAFF. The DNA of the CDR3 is TGTGCCAGCAGCTTATTAGGGGTAGGGAACACTGAAGCTTTCTTT.

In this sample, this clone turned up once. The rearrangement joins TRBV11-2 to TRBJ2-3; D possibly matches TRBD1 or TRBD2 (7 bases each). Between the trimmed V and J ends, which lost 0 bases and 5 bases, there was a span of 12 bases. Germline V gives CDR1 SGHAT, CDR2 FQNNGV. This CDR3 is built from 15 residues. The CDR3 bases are TGTGCCAGCAGCTTAGAGGCAGGGGGGGGAGATACGCAGTATTTT. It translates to CASSLEAGGGDTQYF.

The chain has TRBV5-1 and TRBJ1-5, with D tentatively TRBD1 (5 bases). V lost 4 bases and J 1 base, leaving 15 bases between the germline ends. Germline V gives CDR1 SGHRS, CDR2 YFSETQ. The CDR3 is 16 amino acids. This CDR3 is CASSLDGGGSNQPQHF. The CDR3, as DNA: TGCGCCAGCAGCCTAGACGGGGGGGGAAGCAATCAGCCCCAGCATTTT.

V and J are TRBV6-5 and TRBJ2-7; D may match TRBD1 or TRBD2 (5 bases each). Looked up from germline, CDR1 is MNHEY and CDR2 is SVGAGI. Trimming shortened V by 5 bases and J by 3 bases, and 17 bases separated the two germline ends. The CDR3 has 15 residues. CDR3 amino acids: CASSPIRDPYYEQYF. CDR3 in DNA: TGTGCCAGCAGTCCAATCCGGGACCCCTACTACGAGCAGTACTTC.

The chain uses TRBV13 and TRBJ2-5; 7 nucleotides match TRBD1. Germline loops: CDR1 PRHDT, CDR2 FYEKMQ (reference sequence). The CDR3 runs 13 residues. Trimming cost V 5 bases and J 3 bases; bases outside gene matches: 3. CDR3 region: CASSRDREETQYF. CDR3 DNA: TGTGCCAGCAGCCGCGACAGGGAAGAGACCCAGTACTTC.

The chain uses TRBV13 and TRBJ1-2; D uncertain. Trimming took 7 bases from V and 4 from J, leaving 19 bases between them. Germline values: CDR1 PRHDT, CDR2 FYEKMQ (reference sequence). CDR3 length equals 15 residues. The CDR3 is CASTPLRASPYGYTF. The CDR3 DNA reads TGTGCCAGCACTCCCCTACGGGCGTCCCCCTATGGCTACACCTTC. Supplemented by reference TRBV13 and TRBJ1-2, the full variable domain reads AAGVIQSPRHLIKEKRETATLKCYPIPRHDTVYWYQQGPGQDPQFLISFYEKMQSDKGSIPDRFSAQQFSDYHSELNMSSLELGDSALYFCASTPLRASPYGYTFGSGTRLTVV.

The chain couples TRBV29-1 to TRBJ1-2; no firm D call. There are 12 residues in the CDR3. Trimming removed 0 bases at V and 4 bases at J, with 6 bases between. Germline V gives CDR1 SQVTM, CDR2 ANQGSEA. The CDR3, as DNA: TGCAGCGTTGAAGACTCTCTCTATGGCTACACCTTC. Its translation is CSVEDSLYGYTF.